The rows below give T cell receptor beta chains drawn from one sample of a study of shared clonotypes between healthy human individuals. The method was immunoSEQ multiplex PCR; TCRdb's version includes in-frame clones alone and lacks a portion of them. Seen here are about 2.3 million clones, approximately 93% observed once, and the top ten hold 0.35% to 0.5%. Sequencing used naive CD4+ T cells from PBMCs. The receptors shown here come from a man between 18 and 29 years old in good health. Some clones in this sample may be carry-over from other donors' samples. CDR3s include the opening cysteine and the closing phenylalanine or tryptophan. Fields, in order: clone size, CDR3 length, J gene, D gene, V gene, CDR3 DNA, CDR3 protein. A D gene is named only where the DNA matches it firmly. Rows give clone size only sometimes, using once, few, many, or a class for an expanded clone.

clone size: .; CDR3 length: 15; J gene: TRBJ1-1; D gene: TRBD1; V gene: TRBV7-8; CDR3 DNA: TGTGCCAGCAGCGCTACGACAGGGTTAACCGCTGAAGCTTTCTTT; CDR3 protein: CASSATTGLTAEAFF
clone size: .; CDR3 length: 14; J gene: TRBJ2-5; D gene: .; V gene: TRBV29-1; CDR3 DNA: TGCAGCGTTGAAAGAGGGACCAAGCAAGAGACCCAGTACTTC; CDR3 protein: CSVERGTKQETQYF
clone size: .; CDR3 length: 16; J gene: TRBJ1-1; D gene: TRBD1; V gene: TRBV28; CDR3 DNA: TGTGCCAGCAGTTTGCGCCCGGGACAGCAGAACACTGAAGCTTTCTTT; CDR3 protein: CASSLRPGQQNTEAFF
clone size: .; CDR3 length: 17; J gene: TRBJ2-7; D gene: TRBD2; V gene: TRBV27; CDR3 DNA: TGTGCCAGCAGTTTATTTCTCGGGCGGGAGTGGGACTACGAGCAGTACTTC; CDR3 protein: CASSLFLGREWDYEQYF
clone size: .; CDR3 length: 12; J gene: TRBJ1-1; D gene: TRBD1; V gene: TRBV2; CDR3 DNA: TGTGCCAGTGGACAGGGTTACACTGAAGCTTTCTTT; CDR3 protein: CASGQGYTEAFF
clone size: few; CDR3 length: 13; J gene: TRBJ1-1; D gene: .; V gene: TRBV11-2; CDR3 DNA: TGTGCCAGCAGCTTAGTACCCTCCCTCGAGGCTTTCTTT; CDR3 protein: CASSLVPSLEAFF
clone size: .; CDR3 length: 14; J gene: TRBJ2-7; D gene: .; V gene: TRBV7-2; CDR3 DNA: TGTGCCAGCAGCTTTCTGGCGACAGCCTACGAGCAGTACTTC; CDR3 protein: CASSFLATAYEQYF
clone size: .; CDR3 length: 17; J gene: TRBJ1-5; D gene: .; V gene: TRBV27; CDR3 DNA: TGTGCCAGCAGTTCTCAAACCAGGTGGGGTAGCAATCAGCCCCAGCATTTT; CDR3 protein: CASSSQTRWGSNQPQHF
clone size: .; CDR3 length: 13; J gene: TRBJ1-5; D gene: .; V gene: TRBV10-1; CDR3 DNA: TGCGCCAGCAGTCCAGATTTGGGTCAGCCCCAGCATTTT; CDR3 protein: CASSPDLGQPQHF
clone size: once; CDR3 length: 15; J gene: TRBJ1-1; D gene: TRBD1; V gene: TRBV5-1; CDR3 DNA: TGCGCCAGCAGCAGTTTGACAGGGTCGAGCACTGAAGCTTTCTTT; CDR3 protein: CASSSLTGSSTEAFF
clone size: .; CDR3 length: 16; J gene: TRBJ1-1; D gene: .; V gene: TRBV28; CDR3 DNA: TGTGCCAGCAGTTCCTACTTTGGGCCAGAGCTAGCCGAAGCTTTCTTT; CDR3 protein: CASSSYFGPELAEAFF
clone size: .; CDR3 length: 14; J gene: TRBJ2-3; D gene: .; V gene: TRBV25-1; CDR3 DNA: TGTGCCAGCAGTCCAAAAACTAGCACAGATACGCAGTATTTT; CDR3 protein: CASSPKTSTDTQYF
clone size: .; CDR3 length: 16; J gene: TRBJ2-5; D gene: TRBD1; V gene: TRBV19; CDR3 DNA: TGTGCCAGTAGTATTCTGGGGACAGGGCTACAAGAGACCCAGTACTTC; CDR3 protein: CASSILGTGLQETQYF
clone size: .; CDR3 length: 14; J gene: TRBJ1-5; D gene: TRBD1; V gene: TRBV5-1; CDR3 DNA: TGCGCCAGCAGCCCGGACAGGGAGGGTCAGCCCCAGCATTTT; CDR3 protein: CASSPDREGQPQHF
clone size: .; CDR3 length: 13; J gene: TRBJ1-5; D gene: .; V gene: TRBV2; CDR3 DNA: TGTGCCAGCACGGGCGATTTCAATCAGCCCCAGCATTTT; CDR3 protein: CASTGDFNQPQHF
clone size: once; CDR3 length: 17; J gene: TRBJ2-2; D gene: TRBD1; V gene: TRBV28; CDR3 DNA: TGTGCCAGCAAACAAAGGGGACAGGGTGCGTCTACCGGGGAGCTGTTTTTT; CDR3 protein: CASKQRGQGASTGELFF
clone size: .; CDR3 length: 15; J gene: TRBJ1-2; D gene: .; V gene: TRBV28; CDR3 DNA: TGTGCCAGCAGTGTTAGCCGAGCAGGGGCCTATGGCTACACCTTC; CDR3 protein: CASSVSRAGAYGYTF
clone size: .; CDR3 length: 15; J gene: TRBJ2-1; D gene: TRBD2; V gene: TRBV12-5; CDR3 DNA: TGTGCTAGTGGTTTGGCGACTAGCGGGAGGGCCCAGCAGTTCTTC; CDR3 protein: CASGLATSGRAQQFF
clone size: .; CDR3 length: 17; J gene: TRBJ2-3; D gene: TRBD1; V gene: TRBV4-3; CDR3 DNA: TGCGCCAGCAGCCAAGTTGGGGGACAGGGGATTCGGGGTACGCAGTATTTT; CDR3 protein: CASSQVGGQGIRGTQYF
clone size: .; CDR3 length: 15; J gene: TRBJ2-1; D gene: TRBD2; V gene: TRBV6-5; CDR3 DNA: TGTGCCAGCAGTTACGGACTAGCGGCTTACAATGAGCAGTTCTTC; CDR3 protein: CASSYGLAAYNEQFF
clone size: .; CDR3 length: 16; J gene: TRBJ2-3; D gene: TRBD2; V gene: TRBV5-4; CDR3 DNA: TGTGCCAGCAGCTACCGACTAGCGGGAGGCACAGATACGCAGTATTTT; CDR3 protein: CASSYRLAGGTDTQYF
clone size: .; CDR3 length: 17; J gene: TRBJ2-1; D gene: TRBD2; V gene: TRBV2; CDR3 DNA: TGTGCCAGCAGTGAAACGACTAGCGGGAGGCGGGTATATGAGCAGTTCTTC; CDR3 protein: CASSETTSGRRVYEQFF
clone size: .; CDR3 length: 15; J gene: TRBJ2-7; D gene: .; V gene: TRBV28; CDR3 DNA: TGTGCCAGCAGTTCCCAAGGACTTAGCTCCTACGAGCAGTACTTC; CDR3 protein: CASSSQGLSSYEQYF
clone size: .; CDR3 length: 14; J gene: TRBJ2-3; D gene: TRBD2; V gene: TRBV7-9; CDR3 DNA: TGTGCCAGCAGCTTTTTTGAGCGGGGGGATACGCAGTATTTT; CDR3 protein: CASSFFERGDTQYF
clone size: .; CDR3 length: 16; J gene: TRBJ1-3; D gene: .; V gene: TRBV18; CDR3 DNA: TGTGCCAGCTCACCGACCCAACAGGGCTCTGGAAACACCATATATTTT; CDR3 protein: CASSPTQQGSGNTIYF
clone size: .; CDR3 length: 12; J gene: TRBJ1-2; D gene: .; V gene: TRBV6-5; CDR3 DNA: TGTGCCAGCAAACAGCCGGGTGGGGGCTACACCTTC; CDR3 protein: CASKQPGGGYTF
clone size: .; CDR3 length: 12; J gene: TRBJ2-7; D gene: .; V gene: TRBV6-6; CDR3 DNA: TGTGCCAGCAGTCCCCCTAACGGGGCCCCGTACTTC; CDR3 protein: CASSPPNGAPYF
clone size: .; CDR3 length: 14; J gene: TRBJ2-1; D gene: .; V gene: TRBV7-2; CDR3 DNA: TGTGCCAGCAGCTTAGTACCTCAATACAATGAGCAGTTCTTC; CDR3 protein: CASSLVPQYNEQFF
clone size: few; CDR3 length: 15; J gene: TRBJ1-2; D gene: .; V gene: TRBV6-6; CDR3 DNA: TGTGCCAGCAGCCAAACGGGGACCTGGGACTATGGCTACACCTTC; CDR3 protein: CASSQTGTWDYGYTF
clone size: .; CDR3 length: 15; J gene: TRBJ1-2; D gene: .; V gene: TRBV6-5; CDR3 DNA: TGTGCCAGCAGTCACTCCCCGACAGTTAACTATGGCTACACCTTC; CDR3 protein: CASSHSPTVNYGYTF
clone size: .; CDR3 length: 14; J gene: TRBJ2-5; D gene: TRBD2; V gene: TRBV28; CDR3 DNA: TGTGCCTCCCCGGGTAGCGGGAAACAAGAGACCCAGTACTTC; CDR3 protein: CASPGSGKQETQYF
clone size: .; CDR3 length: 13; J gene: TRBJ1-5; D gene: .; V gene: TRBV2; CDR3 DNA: TGTGCCAGCAGTGAACGGGAGGGTCAGCCCCAGCATTTT; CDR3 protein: CASSEREGQPQHF
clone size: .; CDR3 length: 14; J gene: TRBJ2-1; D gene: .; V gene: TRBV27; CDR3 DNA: TGTGCCAGCTGGGGGGATTGGATGGGGAATGAGCAGTTCTTC; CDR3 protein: CASWGDWMGNEQFF
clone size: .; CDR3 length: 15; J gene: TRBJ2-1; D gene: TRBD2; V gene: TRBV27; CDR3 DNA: TGTGCCAGCAGCCCGGCGGGGGGGTCTACAATCGAGCAGTTCTTC; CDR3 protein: CASSPAGGSTIEQFF
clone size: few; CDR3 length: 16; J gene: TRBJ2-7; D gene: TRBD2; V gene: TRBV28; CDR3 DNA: TGTGCCAGCAGTGGGACTAGCGGGTCGTGGGACTACGAGCAGTACTTC; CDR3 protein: CASSGTSGSWDYEQYF
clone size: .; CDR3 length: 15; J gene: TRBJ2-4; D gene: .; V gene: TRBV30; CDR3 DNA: TGTGCCTGGAGTACCGGGATAGGGCGCATAAGCATTCAGTACTTC; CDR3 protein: CAWSTGIGRISIQYF
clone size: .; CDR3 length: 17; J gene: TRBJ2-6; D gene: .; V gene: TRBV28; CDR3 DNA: TGTGCCAGCAGTCGGGGTCCCCGAAGCTCTGGGGCCAACGTCCTGACTTTC; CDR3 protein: CASSRGPRSSGANVLTF
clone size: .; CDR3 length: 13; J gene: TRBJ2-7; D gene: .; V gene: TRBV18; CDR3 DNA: TGTGCCAGCTCTGGCACCGGGACGTTAGAGCAGTACTTC; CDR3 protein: CASSGTGTLEQYF
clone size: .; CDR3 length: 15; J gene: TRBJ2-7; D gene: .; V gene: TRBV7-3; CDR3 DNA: TGTGCCAGCACCCCCCGTCCGGGCGGGGCCTACGAGCAGTACTTC; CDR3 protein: CASTPRPGGAYEQYF
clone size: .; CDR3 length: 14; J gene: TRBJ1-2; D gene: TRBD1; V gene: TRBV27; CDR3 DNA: TGTGCCAGCAGTATAGACAGGGAGGGTTACGGCTACACCTTC; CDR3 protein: CASSIDREGYGYTF
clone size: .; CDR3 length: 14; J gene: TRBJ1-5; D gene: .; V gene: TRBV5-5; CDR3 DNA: TGTGCCAGCAGTTTCACCTATAGCAATCAGCCCCAGCATTTT; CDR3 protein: CASSFTYSNQPQHF
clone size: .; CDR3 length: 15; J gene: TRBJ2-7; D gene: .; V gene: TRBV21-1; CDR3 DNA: TGTGCCAGCACCCCAGCGAGGGGGGCCCCCTACGAGCAGTACTTC; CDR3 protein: CASTPARGAPYEQYF
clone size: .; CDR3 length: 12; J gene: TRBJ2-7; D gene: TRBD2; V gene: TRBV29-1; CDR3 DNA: TGCAGCGTTGTTGATCGTTTGCGGGAGTGGTACTTC; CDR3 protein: CSVVDRLREWYF
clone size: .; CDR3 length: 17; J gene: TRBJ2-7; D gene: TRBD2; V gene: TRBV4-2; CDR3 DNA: TGTGCCAGCAGCCAAGATCGTGCTAGCGGGAGTTGGTACGAGCAGTACTTC; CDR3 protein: CASSQDRASGSWYEQYF
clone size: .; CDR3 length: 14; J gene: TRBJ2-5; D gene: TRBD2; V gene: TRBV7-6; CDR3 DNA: TGTGCCAGCAGCTCTAGCGGCAACCAAGAGACCCAGTACTTC; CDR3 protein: CASSSSGNQETQYF
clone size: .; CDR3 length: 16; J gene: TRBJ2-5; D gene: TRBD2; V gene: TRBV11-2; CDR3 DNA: TGTGCCAGCAGCCAATTAGGGAGGGCTAGTGGAGAGACCCAGTACTTC; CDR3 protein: CASSQLGRASGETQYF
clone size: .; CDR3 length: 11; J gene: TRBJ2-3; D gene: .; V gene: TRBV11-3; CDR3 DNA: TGTGCCAGCAAGATTGAGGATACGCAGTATTTT; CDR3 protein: CASKIEDTQYF
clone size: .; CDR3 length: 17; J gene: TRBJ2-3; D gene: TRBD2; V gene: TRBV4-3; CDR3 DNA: TGCGCCAGCAGCCAAGATGCGGGACTAGCGGGAGCGGATACGCAGTATTTT; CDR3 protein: CASSQDAGLAGADTQYF
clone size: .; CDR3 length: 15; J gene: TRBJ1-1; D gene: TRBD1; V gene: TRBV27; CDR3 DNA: TGTGCCAGCAGGTTTCAGGGGGGCGGCGGCACTGAAGCTTTCTTT; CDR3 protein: CASRFQGGGGTEAFF
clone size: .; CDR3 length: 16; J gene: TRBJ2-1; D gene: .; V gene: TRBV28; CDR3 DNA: TGTGCCAGCCTCCCGAGCTCCGACCTCTCCTACAATGAGCAGTTCTTC; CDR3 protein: CASLPSSDLSYNEQFF
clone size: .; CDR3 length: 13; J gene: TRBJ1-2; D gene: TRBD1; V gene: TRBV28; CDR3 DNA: TGTGCCAGCAGTACCGGGACAGGGTATCGCTACACCTTC; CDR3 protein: CASSTGTGYRYTF
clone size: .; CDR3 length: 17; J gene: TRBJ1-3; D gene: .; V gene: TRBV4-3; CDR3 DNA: TGCGCCAGCAGCCAAGATTTTGTTCGGAACTCTGGAAACACCATATATTTT; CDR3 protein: CASSQDFVRNSGNTIYF
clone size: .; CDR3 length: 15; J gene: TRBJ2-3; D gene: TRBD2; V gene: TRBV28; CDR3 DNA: TGTGCCAGCCGCCGGCGGGAGAAGTACACAGATACGCAGTATTTT; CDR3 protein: CASRRREKYTDTQYF
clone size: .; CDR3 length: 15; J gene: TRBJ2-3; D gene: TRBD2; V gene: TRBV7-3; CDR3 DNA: TGTGCCAGCAGCCCAAGCGGGAGGGCCCCAGATACGCAGTATTTT; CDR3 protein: CASSPSGRAPDTQYF
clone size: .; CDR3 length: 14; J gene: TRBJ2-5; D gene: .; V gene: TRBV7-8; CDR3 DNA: TGTGCCAGCAGCTTAGGGACAGTCCAAGAGACCCAGTACTTC; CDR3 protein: CASSLGTVQETQYF
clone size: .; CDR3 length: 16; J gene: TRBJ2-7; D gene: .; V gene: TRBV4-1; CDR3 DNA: TGCGCCAGCAGCGGTCTCGGCAGGAGGAGCTCCTACGAGCAGTACTTC; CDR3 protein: CASSGLGRRSSYEQYF
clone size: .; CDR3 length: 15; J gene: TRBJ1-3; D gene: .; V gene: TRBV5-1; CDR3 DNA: TGCGCCAGCAGCTCGAGGACCGACTCTGGAAACACCATATATTTT; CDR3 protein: CASSSRTDSGNTIYF
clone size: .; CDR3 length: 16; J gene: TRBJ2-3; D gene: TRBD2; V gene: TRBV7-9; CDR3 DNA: TGTGCCAGCAGCTTAGGTAGCGGGAGAATCGCAGATACGCAGTATTTT; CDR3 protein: CASSLGSGRIADTQYF